This T cell receptor (beta chain) was recovered during a study of esophageal squamous cell carcinoma tumors (dated by TCRdb to about 2021). With respect to the entire study: Patients were split into immuno relation high and low groups by principal component analysis with K-means clustering of immunohistochemical T-cell and checkpoint marker values. The 10 cases yielded roughly 1,700,000 total TCRalpha reads and some 1,200,000 total TCRbeta reads, of which about 32,000 and 35,000, respectively, were unique. The study aimed to assess TCR repertoire diversity and shared TCR repertoires of T cells within the tumor environment of esophageal squamous cell carcinoma. The wider cohort comprised some 53 surgically treated esophageal squamous cell carcinoma patients in Japan, with approximately 20 high and some 32 low immuno relation cases. TCR sequencing covered some 10 patients: five randomly selected high immuno relation cases and five background-matched low immuno relation cases. The paper's findings and limits, for the study overall: In about 30% of the 10 cases, a single TCRalpha VJ recombination dominated, and TCRalpha diversity seemed to be reduced. Only a few cases were included in the TCR repertoire analysis, and no investigation at the CDR3 clonotype level was carried out. The high immuno relation group had higher significant repertoire counts, although the two groups did not differ in total TCR repertoire counts. Around 27 TRAV|TRAJ and fewer than 25 TRBV|TRBJ combinations appeared shared among high immuno relation cases, including TRAV13-1|TRAJ22 and TRBV7-9|TRBJ2-7. Shared V|J recombination candidates may have been selected by chance because variation in the TCRalphabeta repertoire was large. TCRalpha and TCRbeta chains were sequenced separately, so chain pairing and recognized antigens remained unknown.

Patients who received neoadjuvant chemotherapy or who lacked clinical information were excluded from enrollment. All of the TCR-sequenced cases shown were male, and each had a subtotal esophagectomy with 2- or 3-field lymphadenectomy. A Qiagen AllPrep kit was used to extract RNA from bulk tumor tissue sections, and T cells were not sorted. Until RNA extraction, small sections of surgically resected tumor tissue were kept in RNAlater reagent at -80 degrees C. This clonotype has just one count. What this receptor recognizes is not known. A read error may explain this, as a much larger clone is one base away. The library was built by means of 5' RACE. PCR was performed with KAPA HiFi using TCRalpha or TCRbeta constant-region primers together with a P20EA primer, and a nested second PCR was then carried out with CA2 or CB2. TCR genes were amplified by unbiased adaptor ligation RT-PCR, with reverse transcription by Superscript III and a polyT18-containing BSL-18E primer. After second-strand synthesis and blunting, the P10EA/P20EA adaptor was ligated to the cDNA 5' end, followed by NotI digestion. The first and second PCRs ran around 20 cycles of 98°C for 20 s, 65°C for 30 s and 72°C for 1 min. Amplicons were indexed with the Nextera XT Index kit v2 Set A, pooled equimolarly and quantified on a Qubit 2.0 Fluorometer. Sequencing was carried out on the Illumina MiSeq platform with 2x300 bp paired-end reads. In the paper's pipeline: V and J genes were assigned to reads on the basis of highest identity to IMGT reference sequences using Repertoire Genesis software ver.1.0. CDR3 was defined as the region from Cys104 to Phe118 plus Gly119 and was translated, and unique sequence reads were defined as those with distinct V, J and CDR3 amino acids. Shared V|J combinations were selected as significant in both a Fisher's exact test in edgeR and a Mann Whitney U test. After singletons were removed and 500 repertoire combinations were bootstrapped, the repertoire dissimilarity index was calculated using the R rdi package. The raw public reads went through TCRdb reprocessing: fastp at Q25, MiXCR clone calling, in-frame beta chains kept. Identical CDR3 proteins give one entry, which carries the most common genes and DNA. The V and J calls, along with clone size, are taken from TCRdb and not from the paper's own processing. The sample records over 5,000 distinct CDR3 sequences, roughly 23% of which are singletons. Of the sample, around 29% falls within the top ten clones.

The germline V gene supplies CDR1 SGDLS and CDR2 YYNGEE. The V end gives up 0 bases and the J end 10 bases, leaving 4 bases in the junction not matched to a gene. Counted from cysteine to phenylalanine, this CDR3 has 14 amino acids. The CDR3 DNA has 42 bases and is translated from base 1. Sequencing was carried out using tumor tissue. The sequence is built from TRBV9 and TRBJ2-7; 13 of the junction bases match TRBD2. This TCR was recovered from a man between 45 and 85 years old with esophageal squamous cell carcinoma. CDR3 reads: CASSVALAGGSQYF. The bases are TGTGCCAGCAGCGTAGCACTAGCGGGAGGGTCACAGTACTTC. Supplemented by the reference TRBV9 and TRBJ2-7 proteins around the CDR3, the complete variable domain is DSGVTQTPKHLITATGQRVTLRCSPRSGDLSVYWYQQSLDQGLQFLIQYYNGEERAKGNILERFSAQQFPDLHSELNLSSLELGDSALYFCASSVALAGGSQYFGPGTRLTVT.